Detailed here is one T cell receptor (beta chain). Its specificity is unknown. The data are from a study of beta chain features in type 1 diabetes. Regarding the study as a whole: Insertions at VDJ junctions were less frequent in type 1 diabetes patients. These patients also deleted more nucleotides at the same junctions. Patients showed naive, central memory and Treg TCRB repertoires that appeared more similar than those of healthy donors.

Deletions cut 1 base from V and 0 bases from J, with 11 bases between. The CDR3 totals 17 residues. Germline CDR1 is SGHRS and CDR2 is YFSETQ. A heparinised blood draw that averaged roughly 100 mL was obtained once from each donor. CD4+ naive, central memory, regulatory and stem cell-like memory cells were sorted via CD45RO/CCR7/CD25/CD127/CD95/CD27. Since all of the isolated RNA was reverse transcribed, expressed TCRB transcripts were what got sequenced. Sequencing used immunoSEQ multiplex PCR; TCRdb keeps in-frame clones, though not all of them. The repertoire consists of about 410,000 clones, with approximately 13% occurring once and the leading ten covering roughly 0.04%.

This chain joins TRBV5-1 and TRBJ2-6; D perhaps matches TRBD1 (5 bases). Sequencing was performed on naive CD4+ T cells from blood. This TCR derives from a man aged 30-40 years in good health. The chain's CDR3 is CASSLWGGDSGANVLTF. In DNA form, the CDR3 reads TGCGCCAGCAGCTTGTGGGGCGGTGACTCTGGGGCCAACGTCCTGACTTTC.